This TCR beta chain was retrieved from a study of blood T cell repertoires in COVID-19. The V gene lost 7 bases and the J gene lost 4 bases, with 17 bases spanning the gap. This CDR3 is 14 amino acids long. Germline V lookup: CDR1 SQVTM, CDR2 ANQGSEA. Here immunoSEQ multiplex PCR was the method, and the copy in TCRdb shows in-frame clones only, minus some. This sample has roughly 200,000 clones, with around 83% found just once. The V call is TRBV29-1, the J call TRBJ2-1, with D possibly TRBD2 on 6 matching bases. The clonotype comes from a woman aged 25-40 years with active or convalescent COVID-19. Sequencing input: peripheral blood. The DNA for the CDR3 is TGCAGCGCCCGCGGCGGGATGGGTTACAATGAGCAGTTCTTC. It translates to CSARGGMGYNEQFF.